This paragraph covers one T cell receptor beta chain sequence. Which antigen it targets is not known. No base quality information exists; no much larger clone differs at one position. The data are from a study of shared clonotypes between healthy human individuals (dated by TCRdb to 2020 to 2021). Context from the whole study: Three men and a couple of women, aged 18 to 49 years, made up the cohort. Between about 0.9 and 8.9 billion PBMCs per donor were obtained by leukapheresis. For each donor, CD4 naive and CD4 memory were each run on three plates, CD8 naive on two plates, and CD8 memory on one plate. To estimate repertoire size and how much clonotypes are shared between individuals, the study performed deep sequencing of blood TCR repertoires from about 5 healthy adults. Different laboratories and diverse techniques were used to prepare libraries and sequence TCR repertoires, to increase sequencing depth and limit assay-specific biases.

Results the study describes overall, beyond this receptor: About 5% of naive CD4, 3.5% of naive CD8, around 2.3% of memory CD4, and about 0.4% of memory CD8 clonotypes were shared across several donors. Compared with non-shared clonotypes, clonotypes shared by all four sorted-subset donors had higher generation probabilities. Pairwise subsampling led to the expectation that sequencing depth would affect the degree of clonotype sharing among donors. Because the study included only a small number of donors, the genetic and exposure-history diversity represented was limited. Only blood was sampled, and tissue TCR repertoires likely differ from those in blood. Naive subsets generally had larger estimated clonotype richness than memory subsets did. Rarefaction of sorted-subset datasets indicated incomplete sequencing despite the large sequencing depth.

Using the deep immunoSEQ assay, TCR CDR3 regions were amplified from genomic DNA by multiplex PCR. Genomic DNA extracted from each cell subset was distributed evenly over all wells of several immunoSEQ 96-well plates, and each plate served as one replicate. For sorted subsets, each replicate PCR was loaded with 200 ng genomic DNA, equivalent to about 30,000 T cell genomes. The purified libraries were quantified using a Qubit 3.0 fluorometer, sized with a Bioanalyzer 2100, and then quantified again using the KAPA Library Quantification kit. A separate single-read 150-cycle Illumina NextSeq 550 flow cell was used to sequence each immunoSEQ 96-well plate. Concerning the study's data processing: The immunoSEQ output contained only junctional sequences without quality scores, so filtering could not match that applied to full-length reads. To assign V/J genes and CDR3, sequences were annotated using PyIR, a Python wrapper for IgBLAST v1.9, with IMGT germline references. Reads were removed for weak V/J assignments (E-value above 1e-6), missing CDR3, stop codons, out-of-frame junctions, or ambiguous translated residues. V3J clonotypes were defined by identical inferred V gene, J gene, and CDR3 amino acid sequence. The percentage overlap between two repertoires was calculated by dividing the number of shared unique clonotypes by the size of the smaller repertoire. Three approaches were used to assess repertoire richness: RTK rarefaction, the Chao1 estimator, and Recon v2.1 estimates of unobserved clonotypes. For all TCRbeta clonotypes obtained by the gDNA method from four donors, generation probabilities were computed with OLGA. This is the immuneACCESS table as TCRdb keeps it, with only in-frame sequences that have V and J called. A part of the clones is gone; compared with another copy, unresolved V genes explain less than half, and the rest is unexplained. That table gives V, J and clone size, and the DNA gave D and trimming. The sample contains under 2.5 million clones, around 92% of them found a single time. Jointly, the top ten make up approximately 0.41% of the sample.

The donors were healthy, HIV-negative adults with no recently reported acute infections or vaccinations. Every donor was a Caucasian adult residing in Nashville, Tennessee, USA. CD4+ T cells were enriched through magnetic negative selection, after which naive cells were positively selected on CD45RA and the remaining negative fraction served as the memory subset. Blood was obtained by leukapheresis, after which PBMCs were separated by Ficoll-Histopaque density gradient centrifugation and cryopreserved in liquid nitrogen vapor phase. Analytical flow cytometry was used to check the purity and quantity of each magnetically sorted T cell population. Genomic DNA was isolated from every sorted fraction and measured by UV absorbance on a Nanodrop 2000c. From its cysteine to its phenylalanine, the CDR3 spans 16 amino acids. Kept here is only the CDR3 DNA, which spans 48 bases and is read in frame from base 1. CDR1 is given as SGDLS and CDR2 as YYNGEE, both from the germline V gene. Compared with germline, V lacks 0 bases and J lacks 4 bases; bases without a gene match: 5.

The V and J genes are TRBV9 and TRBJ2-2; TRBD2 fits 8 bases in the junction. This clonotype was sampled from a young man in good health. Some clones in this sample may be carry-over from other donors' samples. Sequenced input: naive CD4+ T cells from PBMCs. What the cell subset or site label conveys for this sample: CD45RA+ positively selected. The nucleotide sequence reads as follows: TGTGCCAGCAGCGTAGTTGTTAGCGGGATCACCGGGGAGCTGTTTTTT. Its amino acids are CASSVVVSGITGELFF.